This is a list of T cell receptor beta chains from one sample in a study of blood T cell repertoires in COVID-19. This table comes from immunoSEQ multiplex PCR, and its TCRdb copy is limited to in-frame clones, with some not included. The profile covers some 30,000 clones, with around 90% appearing a single time and 0.95% to 1.1% taken by the ten largest. The sequencing sample was made of peripheral blood. These receptors originate from a man aged 70-80 years with active or convalescent COVID-19. Both conserved end residues are part of each CDR3. The order of the fields is J gene, V gene, D gene, CDR3 DNA, CDR3 protein. D genes are given only for firm matches.

J gene: TRBJ1-1
V gene: TRBV10-3
D gene: -
CDR3 DNA: TGTGCCATCAGTGCCGCGGGAGGGATGAACACTGAAGCTTTCTTT
CDR3 protein: CAISAAGGMNTEAFF

J gene: TRBJ1-5
V gene: TRBV5-1
D gene: -
CDR3 DNA: TGCGCCAGCAGCTTGGACCCCGGAGGAGGTCAGCCCCAGCATTTT
CDR3 protein: CASSLDPGGGQPQHF

J gene: TRBJ1-3
V gene: TRBV5-4
D gene: -
CDR3 DNA: TGTGCCAGCAGCCCTGGAGGACCCCAGGGGGGAAACACCATATATTTT
CDR3 protein: CASSPGGPQGGNTIYF

J gene: TRBJ1-2
V gene: TRBV13
D gene: TRBD1
CDR3 DNA: TGTGCCAGCAGCCGACGGACAGGAAACTATGGCTACACCTTC
CDR3 protein: CASSRRTGNYGYTF

J gene: TRBJ2-3
V gene: TRBV24-1
D gene: TRBD1
CDR3 DNA: TGTGCCACCAGCTTCGGACAGGGTAATATAGATACGCAGTATTTT
CDR3 protein: CATSFGQGNIDTQYF

J gene: TRBJ1-6
V gene: TRBV9
D gene: TRBD1
CDR3 DNA: TGTGCCAGCAGCGTAGAAGGGGCACAGGGGACACCCCTCCACTTT
CDR3 protein: CASSVEGAQGTPLHF

J gene: TRBJ1-3
V gene: TRBV9
D gene: TRBD1
CDR3 DNA: TGTGCCAGCAGCGTCGGACAGGGGAGATCTGGAAACACCATATATTTT
CDR3 protein: CASSVGQGRSGNTIYF

J gene: TRBJ1-6
V gene: TRBV19
D gene: TRBD1
CDR3 DNA: TGTGCCAGTAAGGGGCAGGGGGAAGCCCCCCTCCACTTT
CDR3 protein: CASKGQGEAPLHF

J gene: TRBJ1-2
V gene: TRBV29-1
D gene: TRBD1
CDR3 DNA: TGCAGCGTACGGGACAGCGATAACTATGGCTACACCTTC
CDR3 protein: CSVRDSDNYGYTF

J gene: TRBJ2-2
V gene: TRBV5-1
D gene: TRBD2
CDR3 DNA: TGCGCCAGCAGCTTGCGCACTAGCGGGAGGAACACCGGGGAGCTGTTTTTT
CDR3 protein: CASSLRTSGRNTGELFF

J gene: TRBJ2-1
V gene: TRBV19
D gene: TRBD1
CDR3 DNA: TGTGCCAGTAGTATTTTAGGGACAGGGGGGTTCAATGAGCAGTTCTTC
CDR3 protein: CASSILGTGGFNEQFF

J gene: TRBJ2-2
V gene: TRBV6-1
D gene: TRBD2
CDR3 DNA: TGTGCCAGCAGTGTTGATAGGAGGGAGGGCTACACCGGGGAGCTGTTTTTT
CDR3 protein: CASSVDRREGYTGELFF

J gene: TRBJ1-1
V gene: TRBV18
D gene: TRBD1
CDR3 DNA: TGTGCCAGCTCCATGGCCACAGGGGCCGGGGCTGAAGCTTTCTTT
CDR3 protein: CASSMATGAGAEAFF